This passage covers 20 T cell receptor beta chains from one sample sequenced in a study of T-cell memory formation after mild COVID-19. Each CDR3 protein is one row after TCRdb ran MiXCR on the 5' RACE reads. Found here are around 62,000 distinct CDR3 sequences, roughly a quarter of them singletons; the top ten hold roughly 44%. What was sequenced was PBMCs or a T cell subset sorted from them (not recorded which). These receptors were collected from a man younger than 35 who had mild COVID-19 (a few samples of this study predate the infection). Cell type and time point are not known.

V usage is TRBV29-1 and J usage is TRBJ1-2; maybe TRBD1 (6 bases). The CDR3 has 13 amino acids. Trimming removed 7 bases from V and 8 bases from J, with 20 bases in between. Per the germline V gene, CDR1 is SQVTM and CDR2 is ANQGSEA. DNA for the CDR3: TGCAGCGCGAGACTCGGGGGGCGTGAGGGCTACACCTTC. Amino acids: CSARLGGREGYTF.

The chain recombines TRBV20-1 with TRBJ2-7; D not certain. From germline, CDR1 is DFQATT and CDR2 SNEGSKA (reference sequence). V lost 5 bases and J lost 1, with 9 bases in between. The CDR3 totals 12 residues. CDR3 amino acids: CSASLGSYEQYV. The CDR3 nucleotides read TGCAGTGCTTCTCTGGGATCCTACGAGCAGTACGTC.

V and J are TRBV7-8 and TRBJ2-3, with 8 bases lining up with TRBD2. Per germline, CDR1 SGHVS and CDR2 FQNEAQ. There are 14 residues in the CDR3. V lost 1 base, J lost 7 bases, and 4 bases stayed unmatched. The CDR3 sequence is CASSLGGGSYTQYF. The CDR3 coding sequence is TGTGCCAGCAGCTTAGGCGGGGGGAGTTATACGCAGTATTTT.

The chain recombines TRBV6-5 with TRBJ1-2; D possibly corresponds to TRBD1 (5 bases). This CDR3 spans 13 amino acids. Looked up from germline, CDR1 is MNHEY and CDR2 is SVGAGI. Trimming pared 7 bases from V and 8 bases from J, leaving 17 bases between. The CDR3 is CASTTPPGPGYTF. CDR3 nucleotides: TGTGCCAGCACCACACCACCGGGACCAGGCTACACCTTC.

This chain links TRBV4-3 with TRBJ1-2; 7 bases align to TRBD1. Germline trimming cut 3 bases from V and 6 bases from J; bases unmatched to any gene: 10. This CDR3 region has 15 residues. Germline V CDR1 and CDR2: LGHNA, YSLEER. CDR3 protein: CASSHRLTGFNGYTF. CDR3 in DNA: TGCGCCAGCAGCCACCGATTGACAGGGTTCAATGGCTACACCTTC.

This chain links TRBV10-2 with TRBJ2-1; D is tentatively TRBD1 or TRBD2 (5 bases each). The CDR3 is made up of 13 amino acids. The germline gives CDR1 WSHSY, CDR2 SAAADI. Trimming cost V 10 bases and J 2 bases, with 12 bases left between them. The CDR3 region has the DNA TGCGCCATCGGGGCCGGGACCTACAATGAGCAGTTCTTC. It codes for CAIGAGTYNEQFF.

Points on this clonotype: One end of the junction is discordant with germline, which a read error may explain. The V call is TRBV6-2 or TRBV6-3, the J call TRBJ1-5; D call uncertain. The germline V gene has CDR1 MNHEY and CDR2 SVGEGT. CDR3 length equals 14 residues. CDR3 sequence (DNA): TGTGTCAGCAGTTACCTGGGGTGGAATCAGCCCCAGCATTTT. Protein sequence: CVSSYLGWNQPQHF.

There are a few counts of this clonotype. J is TRBJ1-5 and V is TRBV12-3 or TRBV12-4; 11 bases map to TRBD1. V gave up 1 base and J gave up 4 bases; unmatched junction bases: 6. The CDR3 has 17 amino acids. CDR3 sequence: CASSLEVGTGGNQPQHF. The DNA for the CDR3 is TGTGCCAGCAGTTTAGAAGTAGGGACAGGGGGAAATCAGCCCCAGCATTTT.

V usage is TRBV5-1 and J usage is TRBJ1-1, with no clear D. The CDR3 contains 14 residues. Trimming removed 2 bases at V and 0 bases at J, with 8 bases between. Germline-derived CDR1 and CDR2 are SGHRS and YFSETQ. The chain's CDR3 is CASSFPGLNTEAFF. CDR3 DNA sequence: TGCGCCAGCAGCTTTCCCGGTCTGAACACTGAAGCTTTCTTT.

This clonotype came up a few times. The J gene is TRBJ2-7, the V gene TRBV12-3 or TRBV12-4; 7 bases match TRBD1. CDR3 length: 14 amino acids. J lost 2 bases, V lost 3 bases, and 4 bases had no gene match. The CDR3 region is CASSFGTVAYEQYF. The DNA for the CDR3 is TGTGCCAGCAGTTTCGGGACAGTCGCCTACGAGCAGTACTTC.

This rearrangement joins TRBV6-6 to TRBJ2-7, with D unresolved. Trimming stripped 0 bases from V and 3 bases from J, with 12 bases between. Germline CDR1 reads MNHNY; CDR2 reads SVGAGI (reference sequence). The CDR3 is 15 residues long. CDR3 residues: CASSYSSVSLYEQYF. The DNA for the CDR3 is TGTGCCAGCAGTTACTCGAGTGTCAGCCTCTACGAGCAGTACTTC.

This clonotype came up a few times. The rearrangement joins TRBV7-6 to TRBJ2-3; D is possibly TRBD1 (5 bases). The CDR3 loop spans 15 amino acids. Germline assignment: CDR1 SGHVS and CDR2 FNYEAQ. Trimming shortened V by 1 base and J by 0 bases, and 8 bases separated the two germline ends. The CDR3 DNA reads TGTGCCAGCAGCTTAGGGCCAGGGAGCACAGATACGCAGTATTTT. It is translated as CASSLGPGSTDTQYF.

This clonotype occurred a few times. The CDR3 DNA reads TGTGCTAGTGGTTTGGGGCAGGGCATGGGAGAGACCCAGTACTTC. Amino acid sequence: CASGLGQGMGETQYF. The chain employs TRBV12-5 and TRBJ2-5; tentatively, D is TRBD1 (5 bases). V was clipped by 1 base and J by 4 bases, with 13 bases between them. The CDR3 has 15 residues. Germline loops: CDR1 LGHNT, CDR2 FRNRAP.

This clonotype was seen once. The chain uses TRBV11-2 and TRBJ2-1; D is perhaps TRBD2 (6 bases). The V gene's germline CDR1 is SGHAT and CDR2 FQNNGV. CDR3 length: 12 residues. V gave up 7 bases and J gave up 13 bases, with 17 bases separating them. DNA for the CDR3: TGTGCCAGCATCCAGAAACACGGGGGACAGTTCTTC. It translates to CASIQKHGGQFF. Combining the CDR3 with reference TRBV11-2 and TRBJ2-1 gives the whole variable domain EAGVAQSPRYKIIEKRQSVAFWCNPISGHATLYWYQQILGQGPKLLIQFQNNGVVDDSQLPKDRFSAERLKGVDSTLKIQPAKLEDSAVYLCASIQKHGGQFFGPGTRLTVL.

This rearrangement joins TRBV6-5 to TRBJ2-1, with 14 bases matching TRBD2. The CDR3 totals 15 residues. CDR1 is MNHEY, CDR2 SVGAGI, per germline. Germline trimming cut 5 bases from V and 10 bases from J; bases unmatched to any gene: 7. DNA for the CDR3: TGTGCCAGCAGTATCGGACTAGCGGGGGGTGGGGAGCAGTTCTTC. Protein sequence: CASSIGLAGGGEQFF.

This clonotype has ten or more counts. This chain joins TRBV4-1 and TRBJ2-1; 9 nucleotides align to TRBD2. The junction had 1 base not matched to a gene; V was cut back by 3 bases and J by 10 bases. The CDR3 totals 12 residues. Per the germline V gene, CDR1 is MGHRA and CDR2 is YSYEKL. The CDR3, as DNA: TGCGCCAGCAGCCACACTAGCGGGGAGCAGTTCTTC. It encodes CASSHTSGEQFF.

The rearrangement joins TRBV5-4 to TRBJ2-6, with D possibly being TRBD1 (6 bases). V was trimmed by 4 bases and J by 3 bases, leaving 11 bases between them. The CDR3 runs 15 residues. In germline, CDR1 is SGHNT, CDR2 YYREEE (reference sequence). The CDR3 sequence is CASSTRGDGANVLTF. CDR3 bases: TGTGCCAGCAGCACCAGGGGAGATGGGGCCAACGTCCTGACTTTC. The variable domain in full, completed from reference TRBV5-4 and TRBJ2-6, reads ETGVTQSPTHLIKTRGQQVTLRCSSQSGHNTVSWYQQALGQGPQFIFQYYREEENGRGNFPPRFSGLQFPNYSSELNVNALELDDSALYLCASSTRGDGANVLTFGAGSRLTVL.

The chain couples TRBV6-6 to TRBJ2-2; possible D gene TRBD1, 5 bases. Germline values: CDR1 MNHNY, CDR2 SVGAGI (reference sequence). V was shortened by 5 bases and J by 6 bases, with 16 bases between the two germline ends. The CDR3 runs 15 residues. CDR3 sequence: CASSPPPGFAGELFF. The CDR3 DNA reads TGTGCCAGCAGTCCCCCCCCAGGGTTTGCCGGGGAGCTGTTTTTT.

This clonotype was observed a few times. The V gene is TRBV5-4, the J gene TRBJ2-5; D remains unclear. Germline V gives CDR1 SGHNT, CDR2 YYREEE (reference sequence). With 5 bases removed from V and 0 bases from J, the gap between germline ends came to 8 bases. This CDR3 contains 13 residues. The CDR3: CASSGENQETQYF. CDR3 coding DNA: TGTGCCAGCAGTGGAGAGAACCAAGAGACCCAGTACTTC.

The CDR3 DNA reads TGTGCCAGCAGCCCCCCCATCCTAGCGAACACCGGGGAGCTGTTTTTT. It translates to CASSPPILANTGELFF. V usage is TRBV3-1 and J usage is TRBJ2-2; no firm D call. This CDR3 is 16 amino acids long. V lost 4 bases and J lost 0, with 12 bases in between. CDR1 is LGHDT and CDR2 is YNNKEL in the germline V gene (reference sequence).